The 20 T cell receptor beta chains below were found in one sample sequenced in a study of beta chain features in type 1 diabetes (dated by TCRdb to 2016 to 2018). The library was obtained by the immunoSEQ multiplex PCR assay. The High Capacity cDNA Reverse Transcription Kit was used to reverse transcribe all of the isolated RNA, meaning that expressed TCRB transcripts were what got sequenced. Here the immuneACCESS table is served through TCRdb, limited to in-frame sequences with V and J called. Missing clones are a known gap in these copies; in checked studies unresolved V genes cover under half, and the rest lacks a known reason. In this sample the table shows approximately 300,000 clones, around 10% of which occur a single time. The top ten constitute 0.015% of the sample. Source material: naive CD4+ T cells from blood. The cell subset or site label corresponds to: true naive CD4+ T cells. The origin of the receptors is a woman in her thirties in good health.

The chain joins TRBV11-2 to TRBJ2-4, with TRBD2 matching over 11 bases. J gave up 2 bases and V 8 bases, and 11 bases lay outside the gene matches. The CDR3 runs to 17 residues. Germline V gives CDR1 SGHAT, CDR2 FQNNGV. CDR3 loop: CASVHGGLAETKNIQYF. In nucleotides, the CDR3 is TGTGCCAGCGTCCATGGGGGACTAGCGGAAACCAAAAACATTCAGTACTTC.

In this sample, this clone turned up a few times. The rearrangement joins TRBV2 to TRBJ1-2, with D tentatively TRBD1 (6 bases). Germline CDR1 is SNHLY and CDR2 is FYNNEI. Trimming took off 10 bases at V and 7 bases at J, with 16 bases between the two ends. This CDR3 is 12 amino acids long. This CDR3 reads CAITGQLSGYTF. CDR3 bases: TGTGCCATCACGGGACAACTAAGTGGCTACACCTTC.

The chain joins TRBV7-9 to TRBJ2-7, with D tentatively TRBD2 (5 bases). The CDR3 has 12 residues. Germline loops: CDR1 SEHNR, CDR2 FQNEAQ (reference sequence). V was shortened by 4 bases and J by 6 bases, with 10 bases between the two germline ends. DNA for the CDR3: TGTGCCAGCAGCTGGCGGGTAGGCGAGCAGTACTTC. Encoded protein: CASSWRVGEQYF. The complete variable domain, with remaining parts taken from reference TRBV7-9 and TRBJ2-7, reads DTGVSQNPRHKITKRGQNVTFRCDPISEHNRLYWYRQTLGQGPEFLTYFQNEAQLEKSRLLSDRFSAERPKGSFSTLEIQRTEQGDSAMYLCASSWRVGEQYFGPGTRLTVT.

This clone was seen only a few times. V usage is TRBV5-4 and J usage is TRBJ1-1, with 9 positions matching TRBD1. This CDR3 has 15 residues. CDR1 is SGHNT and CDR2 is YYREEE in the germline V gene (reference sequence). The junction had 9 bases not matched to a gene; V was cut back by 4 bases and J by 5 bases. Here the CDR3 reads CASSKRQGGGTEAFF. The DNA of the CDR3 is TGTGCCAGCAGCAAACGACAGGGGGGAGGGACTGAAGCTTTCTTT.

The chain joins TRBV7-9 to TRBJ2-7, with 7 nucleotides matching TRBD2. The CDR3 spans 17 residues. The ends lost 2 bases at V and 1 base at J; junction bases unmatched: 11. Germline CDR1 reads SEHNR; CDR2 reads FQNEAQ (reference sequence). The CDR3 coding sequence is TGTGCCAGCAGCTTATTTGGTCTAGCGGACAAATCCTACGAGCAGTACTTC. This translates into CASSLFGLADKSYEQYF.

The chain couples TRBV18 to TRBJ2-7, with 8 bases fitting TRBD2. Trimming cost V 3 bases and J 5 bases; bases outside gene matches: 12. CDR1 is KGHSH, CDR2 LQKENI, per germline. The CDR3 is 16 amino acids. CDR3 amino acids: CASSPTLSGTKNEQYF. In DNA, the CDR3 is TGTGCCAGCTCACCCACCCTTAGCGGGACGAAGAACGAGCAGTACTTC. Drawing the rest from reference TRBV18 and TRBJ2-7, the complete variable domain is NAGVMQNPRHLVRRRGQEARLRCSPMKGHSHVYWYRQLPEEGLKFMVYLQKENIIDESGMPKERFSAEFPKEGPSILRIQQVVRGDSAAYFCASSPTLSGTKNEQYFGPGTRLTVT.

This clone was found a few times. The CDR3 DNA is TGTGCCAGCAGCCAAGGACAAAGCTCCTACAATGAGCAGTTCTTC. As protein: CASSQGQSSYNEQFF. This chain joins TRBV4-2 and TRBJ2-1, with D uncertain. The CDR3 contains 15 residues. V lost 1 base, J lost 0 bases, and 7 bases lay in between. Germline-derived CDR1 and CDR2 are LGHNA and YNFKEQ.

There are a few counts of this clone. This chain links TRBV27 with TRBJ1-1; D is uncertain. V was shortened by 6 bases and J by 0 bases, with 14 bases between the two germline ends. Per germline, CDR1 MNHEY and CDR2 SMNVEV (reference sequence). This CDR3 region has 15 residues. CDR3 coding DNA: TGTGCCAGCAGGAAAGAGTACTTCATGAACACTGAAGCTTTCTTT. The encoded protein is CASRKEYFMNTEAFF.

In regard to this clone: The sample contains more than one DNA sequence encoding this CDR3. V and J are TRBV18 and TRBJ2-5; D gene unclear. Trimming took off 2 bases at V and 4 bases at J, with 5 bases between the two ends. The CDR3 loop spans 12 amino acids. From germline, CDR1 is KGHSH and CDR2 LQKENI. CDR3 coding DNA: TGTGCCAGCTCACCAGGGCCAGAGACCCAGTACTTC. This encodes CASSPGPETQYF.

This clone was detected a few times. The V and J genes are TRBV6-5 and TRBJ2-7; 13 bases fit TRBD2. Germline CDR1 reads MNHEY; CDR2 reads SVGAGI. J was trimmed by 5 bases and V by 6 bases; bases with no gene match: 4. This CDR3 spans 14 amino acids. DNA for the CDR3: TGTGCCAGCAGGCCCGGGACTAGCGGGGACGAGCAGTACTTC. Its translation is CASRPGTSGDEQYF.

The rearrangement links TRBV5-1 to TRBJ2-3, with TRBD1 matching over 8 bases. The V and J ends lost 2 bases and 2 bases, in that order; junction bases with no gene match: 7. Germline values: CDR1 SGHRS, CDR2 YFSETQ. The CDR3 runs to 16 residues. The CDR3 reads CASSFLRGQFTDTQYF. DNA of the CDR3: TGCGCCAGCAGCTTTCTCAGGGGGCAGTTCACAGATACGCAGTATTTT.

This clone was recorded a few times. The V call is TRBV27, the J call TRBJ1-2, with no clear D. Germline CDR1 and CDR2: MNHEY and SMNVEV (reference sequence). The CDR3 is 15 amino acids. The V and J ends lost 6 bases and 4 bases respectively, with 18 bases between them. The CDR3 sequence: CASRTSFRDPYGYTF. The CDR3 DNA sequence: TGTGCCAGCAGAACCTCGTTCCGCGATCCCTATGGCTACACCTTC.

The chain employs TRBV9 and TRBJ1-4, with D possibly TRBD1 on 5 matching bases. The CDR3 extends over 17 amino acids. V lost 0 bases to trimming and J lost 8 bases, with 20 bases between them. Per the germline V gene, CDR1 is SGDLS and CDR2 is YYNGEE. The chain's CDR3 is CASSVGLRQGGKEKLFF. DNA of the CDR3: TGTGCCAGCAGCGTAGGTTTACGGCAGGGTGGAAAGGAAAAACTGTTTTTT.

There are a few counts of this clone. The chain has TRBV28 and TRBJ2-7, with D possibly TRBD2 on 6 matching bases. The germline gives CDR1 MDHEN, CDR2 SYDVKM. The CDR3 covers 15 residues. Trimming cost V 5 bases and J 2 bases, with 16 bases left between them. CDR3 loop: CASSLASEQTYEQYF. The CDR3 DNA sequence: TGTGCCAGCAGTCTGGCTAGCGAGCAGACCTACGAGCAGTACTTC.

CDR3 residues: CASSLGRTSGSFSDTQYF. CDR3 nucleotide sequence: TGTGCCAGCAGCTTAGGCCGGACTAGCGGGAGTTTTTCAGATACGCAGTATTTT. V and J are TRBV13 and TRBJ2-3; 13 bases agree with TRBD2. The CDR3 loop spans 18 amino acids. Germline-derived CDR1 and CDR2 are PRHDT and FYEKMQ (reference sequence). The junction had 7 bases not matched to a gene; V was cut back by 0 bases and J by 4 bases.

This clone has more than one count but fewer than ten. CDR3 residues: CASSPHTGDTEAFF. CDR3 nucleotides: TGTGCCAGCAGCCCCCATACAGGGGACACTGAAGCTTTCTTT. This chain connects TRBV5-4 to TRBJ1-1, with TRBD1 matching over 7 bases. Germline CDR1 reads SGHNT; CDR2 reads YYREEE (reference sequence). CDR3 length: 14 residues. V gave up 4 bases and J gave up 3 bases; unmatched junction bases: 6.

This chain connects TRBV10-3 to TRBJ2-5, with D hard to call. Germline V gives CDR1 ENHRY, CDR2 SYGVKD. Trimming removed 8 bases at V and 0 bases at J, with 10 bases between. The CDR3 is made up of 13 amino acids. CDR3 loop: CAIGPGNQETQYF. The CDR3 bases are TGTGCCATCGGGCCCGGAAACCAAGAGACCCAGTACTTC.

The table lists this clone with a few counts. The chain recombines TRBV7-2 with TRBJ2-1; 8 bases agree with TRBD1. V was pared by 5 bases and J by 7 bases, with 4 bases of the junction left unmatched. The CDR3 has 13 amino acids. Germline CDR1 SGHTA, CDR2 FQGNSA. CDR3 bases: TGTGCCAGCAGCCGACAGGGGTTGAATGAGCAGTTCTTC. As protein: CASSRQGLNEQFF.

There are a few counts of this clone. The chain is built from TRBV7-9 and TRBJ2-3, with D possibly being TRBD2 (6 bases). CDR3 length: 12 amino acids. CDR1 SEHNR and CDR2 FQNEAQ come from the germline V gene (reference sequence). V lost 1 base to trimming and J lost 14 bases, with 13 bases between them. The chain's CDR3 is CASSLESAGTYF. CDR3 coding DNA: TGTGCCAGCAGCTTAGAATCCGCGGGAACGTATTTT.

The gene calls are TRBV4-3 and TRBJ2-4; 7 bases agree with TRBD1. The CDR3 is 14 residues long. Losses at the gene ends were 4 bases for V and 11 bases for J; bases not matched to a gene: 11. Germline lookup yields CDR1 LGHNA and CDR2 YSLEER. CDR3 DNA: TGCGCCAGCAGCCGAGGGACAGAGAAAACCCTTCAGTACTTC. Protein product: CASSRGTEKTLQYF.